One and the same sample provided the 3 T cell receptor beta chains below, sequenced in a study of blood T cell repertoires in COVID-19. Some clones are missing from TCRdb's copy, which holds only in-frame ones; the method was immunoSEQ multiplex PCR. The sample consists of about 300,000 clones, roughly 85% of them appearing once. Input material: peripheral blood. Every receptor here comes from a human donor in a cohort sampled during active COVID-19.

This chain connects TRBV6-6 to TRBJ2-3; 8 nucleotides agree with TRBD2. V was clipped by 7 bases and J by 3 bases; unmatched bases: 9. Per the germline V gene, CDR1 is MNHNY and CDR2 is SVGAGI (reference sequence). The CDR3 has 15 residues. The CDR3 protein is CASTNSGVKTDTQYF. Here the CDR3 DNA reads TGTGCCAGCACCAATAGCGGGGTAAAAACAGATACGCAGTATTTT.

CDR3 protein: CASRRGQDNSPLHF. The CDR3 coding sequence is TGTGCCAGCAGAAGGGGACAGGATAATTCACCCCTCCACTTT. The J gene is TRBJ1-6, the V gene TRBV6-6; 8 bases map to TRBD1. This CDR3 contains 14 residues. V was clipped by 6 bases and J by 5 bases; unmatched bases: 3. CDR1 and CDR2 (germline): MNHNY, SVGAGI (reference sequence).

The rearrangement uses TRBV6-5 and TRBJ2-7; the D is unclear. Per the germline V gene, CDR1 is MNHEY and CDR2 is SVGAGI. The CDR3 runs to 12 residues. Trimming left V 5 bases short and J 5 bases short, with 10 bases between. CDR3 region: CASSLLGNEQYF. The CDR3 nucleotides read TGTGCCAGCAGTCTCTTGGGCAACGAGCAGTACTTC.